A single sample gave rise to the 24 T cell receptor beta chains below, sequenced in a study of T cells in localized non-small cell lung cancer. Produced via immunoSEQ multiplex PCR; TCRdb's table is partial and in-frame only. The top ten hold approximately 10% of the sample, which has 25,000 to 35,000 clones, about nine tenths seen once. Material: peripheral blood, obtained before any cancer treatment. The source of these receptors is a woman between 35 and 70 years old with stage I lung adenocarcinoma.

This chain uses TRBV9 with TRBJ2-1, with 10 positions matching TRBD1. The CDR3 totals 15 residues. V was pared by 3 bases and J by 12 bases, with 12 bases of the junction left unmatched. The germline CDR1 and CDR2 sequences are SGDLS and YYNGEE. Here the CDR3 DNA reads TGTGCCAGCAGCGGCCAAGGACAGGGGGAGATCGGGCAGTTCTTC. This encodes CASSGQGQGEIGQFF.

This clone showed up just once. The CDR3 DNA reads TGCGCCAGCAGCTTGGCTCAAGGGTACTACGAGCAGTACTTC. This sequence encodes CASSLAQGYYEQYF. J is TRBJ2-7 and V is TRBV5-1, with D hard to call. The CDR3 totals 14 residues. Germline-derived CDR1 and CDR2 are SGHRS and YFSETQ. V dropped 0 bases and J dropped 3 bases, with 10 bases sitting between them.

The V call is TRBV15, the J call TRBJ2-7; D ambiguous. Trimming took off 0 bases at V and 4 bases at J, with 7 bases between the two ends. Germline V gene data show CDR1 as LNHNV and CDR2 as YYDKDF (reference sequence). This CDR3 is built from 13 residues. CDR3 residues: CATSRDNSYEQYF. CDR3 DNA: TGTGCCACCAGCAGAGATAATTCGTACGAGCAGTACTTC.

This sequence joins TRBV9 and TRBJ2-1; D remains unclear. Germline V CDR1 and CDR2: SGDLS, YYNGEE. The V gene lost 0 bases and the J gene lost 0 bases, with 13 bases spanning the gap. The CDR3 totals 17 residues. CDR3 sequence: CASSVAPRLSSYNEQFF. CDR3 nucleotides: TGTGCCAGCAGCGTAGCCCCGCGGTTGAGCTCCTACAATGAGCAGTTCTTC.

This chain links TRBV11-2 with TRBJ2-6; possible D gene TRBD1, 5 bases. The V end was cut by 1 base, the J end by 2 bases, with 9 bases between. Germline lookup yields CDR1 SGHAT and CDR2 FQNNGV. This CDR3 contains 16 residues. The CDR3 DNA is TGTGCCAGCAGCTTAGTGATAGGGGCTGGGGCCAACGTCCTGACTTTC. Protein product: CASSLVIGAGANVLTF.

This sequence joins TRBV28 and TRBJ2-7, with 12 positions matching TRBD2. CDR3 length: 15 amino acids. The trim removed 6 bases at V and 2 bases at J, leaving 5 bases unmatched. The V gene's germline CDR1 is MDHEN and CDR2 SYDVKM. This CDR3 reads CASRFGLAGTYEQYF. CDR3 nucleotides: TGTGCCAGCAGATTTGGACTAGCGGGAACCTACGAGCAGTACTTC.

The chain carries TRBV7-9 and TRBJ2-1; 10 nucleotides line up with TRBD2. J gave up 9 bases and V 4 bases, and 9 bases lay outside the gene matches. This CDR3 comprises 15 residues. Germline-derived CDR1 and CDR2 are SEHNR and FQNEAQ (reference sequence). The CDR3 protein is CASSWELAGVAEQFF. The CDR3 bases are TGTGCCAGCAGCTGGGAGCTAGCGGGAGTAGCTGAGCAGTTCTTC.

The rearrangement uses TRBV7-6 and TRBJ2-2; no reliable D call. CDR3 length: 16 amino acids. The germline CDR1 and CDR2 sequences are SGHVS and FNYEAQ. The V and J ends lost 3 bases and 0 bases respectively, with 11 bases between them. The CDR3 DNA reads as TGTGCCAGCAGCTTTGTTAGCCCCTCGAACACCGGGGAGCTGTTTTTT. The encoded protein is CASSFVSPSNTGELFF.

The rearrangement links TRBV19 to TRBJ1-2; 10 bases are shared with TRBD1. The CDR3 has 19 amino acids. With V trimmed by 4 bases and J by 5 bases, 19 bases remained unmatched. Germline V gene lookup returns CDR1 LNHDA and CDR2 SQIVND (reference sequence). The CDR3 region is CASSTVTGTGERDRYGYTF. The CDR3 bases are TGTGCCAGTAGTACCGTCACAGGGACAGGGGAACGAGACCGGTATGGCTACACCTTC.

This clone was recorded once. CDR3 sequence (DNA): TGTGCCAGCTCACCCCCCCCGCAGAACTATGGCTACACCTTC. This translates into CASSPPPQNYGYTF. The chain carries TRBV18 and TRBJ1-2; D remains ambiguous. The length of the CDR3 is 14 residues. Trimming took 3 bases from V and 2 from J, leaving 10 bases between them. Looked up from germline, CDR1 is KGHSH and CDR2 is LQKENI.

This chain links TRBV13 with TRBJ2-7; D is ambiguous. Germline lookup yields CDR1 PRHDT and CDR2 FYEKMQ (reference sequence). The CDR3 has 13 residues. Trimming removed 5 bases at V and 3 bases at J, with 11 bases between. The DNA of the CDR3 is TGTGCCAGCAGCCTCCCGCTCGGCTACGAGCAGTACTTC. As protein: CASSLPLGYEQYF.

The V and J genes are TRBV6-6 and TRBJ2-1; tentatively, D is TRBD1 (5 bases). The CDR3 is 15 residues long. V was cut by 6 bases and J by 7 bases, with 19 bases left in between. Germline V gene sequence: CDR1 MNHNY, CDR2 SVGAGI (reference sequence). CDR3 DNA sequence: TGTGCCAGCAGCCCGACAGCCGCCGCCGGGAATGAGCAGTTCTTC. This codes for CASSPTAAAGNEQFF.

The rearrangement uses TRBV4-3 and TRBJ1-2; D is undetermined. This CDR3 region has 17 residues. From germline, CDR1 is LGHNA and CDR2 YSLEER. V was clipped by 0 bases and J by 3 bases, with 17 bases between them. The CDR3 sequence is CASSQDTLGSLHYGYTF. DNA of the CDR3: TGCGCCAGCAGCCAAGATACGCTCGGGAGTCTCCACTATGGCTACACCTTC.

As regards this clone: At the DNA level, this CDR3 is encoded by other sequences in the same sample as well. This chain connects TRBV28 to TRBJ2-7; D might be TRBD1 (7 bases). The CDR3 consists of 15 residues. Germline CDR1 MDHEN, CDR2 SYDVKM. V lost 2 bases and J 1 base, leaving 12 bases between the germline ends. In nucleotides, the CDR3 is TGTGCCAGCAGTTTAGCGGCAGGGGGGTCCTACGAGCAGTACTTC. Its protein product is CASSLAAGGSYEQYF.

The chain has TRBV6-5 and TRBJ2-5; 8 bases fit TRBD1. Germline CDR1 reads MNHEY; CDR2 reads SVGAGI. There are 14 residues in the CDR3. J was trimmed by 5 bases and V by 0 bases; bases with no gene match: 2. CDR3 loop: CASSYSPGGETQYF. In nucleotides, the CDR3 is TGTGCCAGCAGTTACTCCCCAGGGGGCGAGACCCAGTACTTC.

The J gene is TRBJ2-7, the V gene TRBV28; TRBD2 aligns across 9 bases. Germline-derived CDR1 and CDR2 are MDHEN and SYDVKM. The CDR3 loop spans 16 amino acids. V shed 7 bases, J shed 3 bases, and the junction held 13 bases outside the gene matches. Here the CDR3 DNA reads TGTGCCAGCACGGCGGGGGGGGCGTACCCACGCTACGAGCAGTACTTC. As protein: CASTAGGAYPRYEQYF.

The chain links TRBV28 to TRBJ2-7; 7 nucleotides match TRBD1. The CDR3 runs 15 residues. The germline V gene has CDR1 MDHEN and CDR2 SYDVKM. V lost 4 bases, J lost 3 bases, and 9 bases stayed unmatched. CDR3 in DNA: TGTGCCAGCAGTTCCTTAGGGACAGAGGACTACGAGCAGTACTTC. Its translation: CASSSLGTEDYEQYF.

The rearrangement uses TRBV15 and TRBJ2-5, with 9 bases aligning to TRBD1. Germline loops: CDR1 LNHNV, CDR2 YYDKDF (reference sequence). V dropped 6 bases and J dropped 5; count of bases not matched to a gene: 7. The CDR3 has 14 amino acids. CDR3: CATRYRGLLETQYF. The CDR3, as DNA: TGTGCCACCAGATACAGGGGGCTTTTGGAGACCCAGTACTTC.

The chain uses TRBV28 and TRBJ2-6; 9 bases line up with TRBD1. The trim removed 11 bases at V and 2 bases at J, leaving 7 bases unmatched. This CDR3 contains 15 residues. Germline assignment: CDR1 MDHEN and CDR2 SYDVKM. The CDR3 sequence is CAAGTGLTGANVLTF. CDR3 bases: TGTGCCGCCGGGACAGGGCTTACTGGGGCCAACGTCCTGACTTTC.

This chain uses TRBV2 with TRBJ1-2, with TRBD1 as a possible D gene (6 bases). V was shortened by 5 bases and J by 4 bases, with 14 bases between the two germline ends. The germline gives CDR1 SNHLY, CDR2 FYNNEI. This CDR3 comprises 14 residues. Here the CDR3 reads CASSLDTRGYGYTF. The CDR3 DNA reads as TGTGCCAGCAGTTTGGACACCAGGGGCTATGGCTACACCTTC.

The V and J genes are TRBV27 and TRBJ1-1; 7 nucleotides line up with TRBD1. The junction had 10 bases not matched to a gene; V was cut back by 5 bases and J by 4 bases. CDR1 MNHEY and CDR2 SMNVEV come from the germline V gene (reference sequence). The length of the CDR3 is 15 residues. In DNA form, the CDR3 reads TGTGCCAGCAGTATCATGGGACAGAAAGGCACTGAAGCTTTCTTT. Translating it yields CASSIMGQKGTEAFF.

CDR3 DNA: TGTGCCAGCACCATGGGAGGGGGCACAGATACGCAGTATTTT. Translation: CASTMGGGTDTQYF. This chain connects TRBV7-8 to TRBJ2-3; 7 nucleotides align to TRBD2. There are 14 residues in the CDR3. From germline, CDR1 is SGHVS and CDR2 FQNEAQ. Trimming removed 7 bases from V and 1 base from J; junction bases left unmatched: 5.

In this sample, this clone turned up a few times. This same CDR3 is encoded by further DNA sequences in the sample. The genes are TRBV28 and TRBJ2-7, with 10 positions matching TRBD2. The V segment lost 3 bases and the J segment 1 base; nucleotides outside the gene matches: 3. Germline V gene lookup returns CDR1 MDHEN and CDR2 SYDVKM. The CDR3 sequence is 15 residues long. CDR3 region: CASSLASGGSYEQYF. The CDR3 region has the DNA TGTGCCAGCAGTTTGGCTAGCGGGGGTTCCTACGAGCAGTACTTC.

Remarks on this clone: Other nucleotide sequences in the sample specify the same CDR3. The V and J genes are TRBV5-1 and TRBJ2-1; 7 bases match TRBD2. V lost 1 base and J lost 8; bases outside the gene matches: 9. The CDR3 has 15 residues. Germline lookup yields CDR1 SGHRS and CDR2 YFSETQ. The CDR3 DNA reads TGCGCCAGCAGCTTGCGGGGACGACGGGGGGATGAGCAGTTCTTC. Its translation is CASSLRGRRGDEQFF.